Following are 6 T cell receptor beta chains from one sample sequenced in a study of blood T cells in healthy people across ages. The use of a sample-barcoded 5' primer and a J-beta primer mix characterized a second PCR of roughly 6 to 12 cycles. In TCRdb, the 5' RACE reads were re-called with MiXCR into one record per CDR3 protein. This repertoire shows 650,000 to 1,000,000 distinct CDR3 sequences, 30% to 45% found once; its top ten account for 10% to 15%. Sample: blood. All receptors derive from a man between 18 and 29 years old in good health.

The chain recombines TRBV6-2 or TRBV6-3 with TRBJ2-5; possible D gene TRBD1, 5 bases. Trimming took off 2 bases at V and 1 base at J, with 14 bases between the two ends. Germline V gene lookup returns CDR1 MNHEY and CDR2 SVGEGT. The CDR3 loop spans 16 amino acids. The CDR3 region is CASSYRDQGSQETQYF. The CDR3, as DNA: TGTGCCAGCAGTTACCGAGATCAGGGATCCCAAGAGACCCAGTACTTC.

This clonotype was observed a few times. This sequence joins TRBV5-1 and TRBJ1-1; possibly TRBD1 for D (5 bases). The CDR3 length is 14 residues. V was pared by 4 bases and J by 11 bases, with 21 bases between. CDR1 is SGHRS and CDR2 is YFSETQ in the germline V gene. In DNA, the CDR3 is TGCGCCAGCAGCCAGGACACCCTCTGGCAATATGCTTTCTTT. Residues: CASSQDTLWQYAFF.

Points on this clonotype: A read error may produce the germline difference seen at one junction end. This chain uses TRBV7-9 with TRBJ1-6; D not certain. CDR1 and CDR2 from the germline V gene are SEHNR and FQNEAQ (reference sequence). The CDR3 sequence is 15 residues long. CDR3 amino acids: CASSSSLYTGSPPHF. In DNA, the CDR3 is TGTGCCAGCAGCTCCTCCTTGTACACTGGGTCACCCCCCCACTTT. The full variable domain, rest sourced from reference TRBV7-9 and TRBJ1-6, is DTGVSQNPRHKITKRGQNVTFRCDPISEHNRLYWYRQTLGQGPEFLTYFQNEAQLEKSRLLSDRFSAERPKGSFSTLEIQRTEQGDSAMYLCASSSSLYTGSPPHFGNGTRLTVT.

The V and J genes are TRBV27 and TRBJ2-3; D unresolved. The CDR3 has 16 residues. Per the germline V gene, CDR1 is MNHEY and CDR2 is SMNVEV (reference sequence). V was pared by 3 bases and J by 2 bases, with 15 bases between. CDR3 nucleotides: TGTGCCAGCAGTTTGTCAAACGGCAGGTCCACAGATACGCAGTATTTT. The encoded protein is CASSLSNGRSTDTQYF.

V gene TRBV4-1 combines with J gene TRBJ1-6; a weak D match, TRBD1 (5 bases). This CDR3 spans 17 amino acids. The germline V gene has CDR1 MGHRA and CDR2 YSYEKL. The V end lost 0 bases, the J end lost 10 bases, and 19 bases lay between the germline ends. The CDR3 region is CASSQDVPTASWSPLHF. CDR3 DNA: TGCGCCAGCAGCCAAGATGTTCCGACAGCCTCATGGTCACCCCTCCACTTT.

The chain recombines TRBV12-3 or TRBV12-4 with TRBJ1-2; tentatively, D is TRBD1 (6 bases). With 6 bases removed from V and 8 bases from J, the gap between germline ends came to 19 bases. This CDR3 contains 14 residues. CDR3 region: CASSTTGLAIGYTF. The CDR3 region has the DNA TGTGCCAGCAGCACTACAGGGTTGGCAATCGGCTACACCTTC.